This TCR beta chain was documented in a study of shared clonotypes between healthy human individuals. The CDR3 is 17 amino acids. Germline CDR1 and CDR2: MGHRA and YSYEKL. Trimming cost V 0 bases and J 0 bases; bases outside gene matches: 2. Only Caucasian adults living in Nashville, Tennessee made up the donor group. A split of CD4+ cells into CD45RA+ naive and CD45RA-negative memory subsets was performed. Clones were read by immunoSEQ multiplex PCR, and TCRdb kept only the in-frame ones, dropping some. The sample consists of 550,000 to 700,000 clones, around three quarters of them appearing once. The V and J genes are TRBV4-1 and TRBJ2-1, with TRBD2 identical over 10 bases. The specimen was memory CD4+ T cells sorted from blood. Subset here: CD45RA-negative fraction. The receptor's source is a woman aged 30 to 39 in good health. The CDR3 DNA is TGCGCCAGCAGCCAAGAACCTAGCGGGAGCTCCTACAATGAGCAGTTCTTC. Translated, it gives CASSQEPSGSSYNEQFF.